This T cell receptor beta chain came from a study of blood T cell repertoires in COVID-19. Study information: Samples of COVID-19 (acute and convalescent) were obtained from the United States, Italy and Spain. In each case, the material was cDNA or gDNA derived from T cells, B-cell-depleted T cells, or PBMCs.

While infection was still active, Seattle patients were enrolled and then followed longitudinally. This CDR3 contains 13 residues. With 6 bases clipped from V and 3 bases from J, the junction kept 1 base outside the gene matches. CDR1 and CDR2 (germline): MDHEN, SYDVKM. In the authors' workflow: Amplified reference gene primers provided the basis for estimating nucleated cell counts. TCRdb keeps only in-frame clones here, not all; method: immunoSEQ multiplex PCR. For V, J and clone size, that table is used; D and trimming come from the DNA. The sample records roughly 250,000 clones, approximately 83% being singletons.

The chain recombines TRBV28 with TRBJ2-5; the match to TRBD1 covers 10 bases. Sequencing was carried out using peripheral blood. This sequence was found in a person aged 65 to 85 with COVID-19, enrolled during active disease. Written as DNA, the CDR3 is TGTGCCAGCAGGACAGGGGGCAAAGAGACCCAGTACTTC. Amino acid sequence: CASRTGGKETQYF.